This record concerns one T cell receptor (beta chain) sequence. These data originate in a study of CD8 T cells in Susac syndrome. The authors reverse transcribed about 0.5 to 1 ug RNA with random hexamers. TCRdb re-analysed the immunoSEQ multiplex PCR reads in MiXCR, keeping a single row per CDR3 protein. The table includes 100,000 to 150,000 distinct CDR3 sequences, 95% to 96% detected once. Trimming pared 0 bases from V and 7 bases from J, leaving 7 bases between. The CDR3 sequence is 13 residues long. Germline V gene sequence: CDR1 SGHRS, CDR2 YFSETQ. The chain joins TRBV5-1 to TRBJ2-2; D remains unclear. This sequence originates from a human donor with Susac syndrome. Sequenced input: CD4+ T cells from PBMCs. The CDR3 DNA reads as TGCGCCAGCAGCTTGGATCCAAGCGGGGAGCTGTTTTTT. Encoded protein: CASSLDPSGELFF. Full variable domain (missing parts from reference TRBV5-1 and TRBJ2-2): KAGVTQTPRYLIKTRGQQVTLSCSPISGHRSVSWYQQTPGQGLQFLFEYFSETQRNKGNFPGRFSGRQFSNSRSEMNVSTLELGDSALYLCASSLDPSGELFFGEGSRLTVL.